A single T cell receptor (beta chain) is shown here with its context. This specimen belongs to a study of blood T cell repertoires in COVID-19. In assigning cohorts, the study relied on participant-reported clinical history. In the original processing: The authors estimated nucleated cell counts from reference gene primer amplification. Clones were read by immunoSEQ multiplex PCR, and TCRdb kept only the in-frame ones, dropping some. D and trimming come from the DNA, and the V and J calls and clone size come from that table. The sample includes roughly 160,000 clones, under 85% seen only once; the top ten take over 9.5%. Material: PBMCs or T cells enriched from blood (not recorded which). The origin of this receptor is a man between 50 and 59 years old who had recovered from COVID-19.

The DNA of the CDR3 is TGTGCCAGCAGCTCTTCACAGAACACTGAAGCTTTCTTT. Translation gives CASSSSQNTEAFF. This sequence joins TRBV11-2 and TRBJ1-1, with D uncertain. CDR1 is SGHAT and CDR2 is FQNNGV in the germline V gene. The CDR3 is 13 amino acids. Deletions cut 4 bases from V and 1 base from J, with 7 bases between.